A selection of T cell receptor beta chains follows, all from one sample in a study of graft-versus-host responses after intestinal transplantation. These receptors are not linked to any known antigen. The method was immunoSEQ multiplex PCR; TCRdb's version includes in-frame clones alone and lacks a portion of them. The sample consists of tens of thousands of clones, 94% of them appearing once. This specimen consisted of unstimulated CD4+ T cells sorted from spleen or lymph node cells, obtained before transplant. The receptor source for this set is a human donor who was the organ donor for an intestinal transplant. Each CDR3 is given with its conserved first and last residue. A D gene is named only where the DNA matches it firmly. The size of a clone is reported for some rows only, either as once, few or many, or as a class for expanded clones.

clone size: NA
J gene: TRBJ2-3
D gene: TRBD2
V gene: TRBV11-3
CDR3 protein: CASSLLAGGTSSTDTQYF
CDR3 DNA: TGTGCCAGCAGCTTACTAGCGGGGGGGACGTCTAGCACAGATACGCAGTATTTT

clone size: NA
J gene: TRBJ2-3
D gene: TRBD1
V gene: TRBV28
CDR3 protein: CASRGRDRGRGDTQYF
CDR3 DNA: TGTGCCAGCAGGGGCCGGGACAGGGGGCGCGGAGATACGCAGTATTTT

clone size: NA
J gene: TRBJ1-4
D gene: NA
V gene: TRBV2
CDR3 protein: CASNLWGDNEKLFF
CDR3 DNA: TGTGCCAGCAATTTGTGGGGTGACAATGAAAAACTGTTTTTT

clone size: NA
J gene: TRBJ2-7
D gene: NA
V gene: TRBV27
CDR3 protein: CASSSPMGAPPYF
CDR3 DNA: TGTGCCAGCAGTTCCCCGATGGGGGCACCCCCGTACTTC

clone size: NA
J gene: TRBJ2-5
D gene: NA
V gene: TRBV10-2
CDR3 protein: CASGGPGVGNLQTQYF
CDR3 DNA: TGCGCCAGCGGGGGGCCAGGGGTCGGTAATTTACAGACCCAGTACTTC

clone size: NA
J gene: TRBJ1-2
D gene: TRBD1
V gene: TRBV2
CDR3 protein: CASSGQGAHYGYTF
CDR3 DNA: TGTGCCAGCAGCGGACAGGGGGCTCACTATGGCTACACCTTC

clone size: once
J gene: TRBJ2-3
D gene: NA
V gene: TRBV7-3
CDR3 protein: CASSLGRAFTDTQYF
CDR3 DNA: TGTGCCAGCAGCTTGGGGCGCGCCTTCACAGATACGCAGTATTTT

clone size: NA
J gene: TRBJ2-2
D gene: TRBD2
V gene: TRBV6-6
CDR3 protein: CASSIKGLAATGELFF
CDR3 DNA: TGTGCCAGCAGTATAAAGGGACTAGCGGCCACCGGGGAGCTGTTTTTT

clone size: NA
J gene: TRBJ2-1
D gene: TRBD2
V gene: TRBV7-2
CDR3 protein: CASSTGLANEQFF
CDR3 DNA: TGTGCCAGCAGCACGGGACTAGCGAATGAGCAGTTCTTC

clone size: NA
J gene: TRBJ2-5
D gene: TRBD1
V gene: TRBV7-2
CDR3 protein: CASSLRTGDGETQYF
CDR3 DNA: TGTGCCAGCAGCTTAAGGACAGGGGATGGGGAGACCCAGTACTTC

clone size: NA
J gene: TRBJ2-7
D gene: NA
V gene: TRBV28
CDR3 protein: CASSLIGNRQYF
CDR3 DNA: TGTGCCAGCAGTTTAATCGGGAATAGGCAGTACTTC

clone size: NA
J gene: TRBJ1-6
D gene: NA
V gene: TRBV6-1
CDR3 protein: CASSEYTTNLPSSPLHF
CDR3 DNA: TGTGCCAGCAGTGAATATACGACCAATCTACCAAGTTCACCCCTCCACTTT

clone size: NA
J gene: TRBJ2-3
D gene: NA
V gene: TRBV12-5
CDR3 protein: CASGPMTATDTQYF
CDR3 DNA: TGTGCTAGTGGGCCTATGACAGCCACAGATACGCAGTATTTT

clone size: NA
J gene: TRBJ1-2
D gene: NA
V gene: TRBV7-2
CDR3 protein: CASSLVHGGGGYGYTF
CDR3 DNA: TGTGCCAGCAGCTTAGTTCATGGGGGAGGCGGCTATGGCTACACCTTC

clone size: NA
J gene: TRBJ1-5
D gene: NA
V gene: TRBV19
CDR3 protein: CASSIVAGDQPQHF
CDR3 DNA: TGTGCCAGTAGTATAGTGGCAGGGGATCAGCCCCAGCATTTT

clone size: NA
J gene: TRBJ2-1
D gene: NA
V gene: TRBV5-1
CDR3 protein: CASSLATAINEQFF
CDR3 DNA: TGCGCCAGCAGCTTGGCGACAGCTATCAATGAGCAGTTCTTC

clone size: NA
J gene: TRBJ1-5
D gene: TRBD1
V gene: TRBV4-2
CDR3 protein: CASSARQGSNQPQHF
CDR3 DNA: TGTGCCAGCAGCGCGAGACAGGGATCAAATCAGCCCCAGCATTTT

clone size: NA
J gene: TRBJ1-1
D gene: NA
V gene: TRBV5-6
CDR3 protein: CASSFPNTEAFF
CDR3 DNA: TGTGCCAGCAGCTTCCCAAACACTGAAGCTTTCTTT

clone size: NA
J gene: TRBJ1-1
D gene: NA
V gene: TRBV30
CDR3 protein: CAWRARVATEAFF
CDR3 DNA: TGTGCCTGGAGGGCACGGGTTGCCACTGAAGCTTTCTTT

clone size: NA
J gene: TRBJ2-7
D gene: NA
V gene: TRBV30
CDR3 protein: CAWSVTFSLEGPYEQYF
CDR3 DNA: TGTGCCTGGAGTGTAACGTTCTCCCTCGAGGGTCCCTACGAGCAGTACTTC

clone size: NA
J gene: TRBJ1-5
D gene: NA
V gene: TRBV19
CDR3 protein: CASSIREGVFNQPQHF
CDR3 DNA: TGTGCCAGTAGTATCCGGGAGGGGGTGTTCAATCAGCCCCAGCATTTT

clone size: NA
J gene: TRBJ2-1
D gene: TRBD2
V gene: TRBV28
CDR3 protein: CASSRGGAGEQFF
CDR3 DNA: TGTGCCAGCAGTCGCGGGGGGGCCGGTGAGCAGTTCTTC

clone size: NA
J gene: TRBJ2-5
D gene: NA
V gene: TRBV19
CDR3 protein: CASSIQGETQYF
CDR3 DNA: TGTGCCAGTAGTATTCAGGGAGAGACCCAGTACTTC

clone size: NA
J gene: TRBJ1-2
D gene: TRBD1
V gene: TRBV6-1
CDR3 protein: CASSRGGTASGYTF
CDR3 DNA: TGTGCCAGCAGCCGGGGTGGGACAGCCTCGGGCTACACCTTC

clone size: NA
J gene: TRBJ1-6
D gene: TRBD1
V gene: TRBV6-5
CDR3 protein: CASNDRVYNSPLHF
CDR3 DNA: TGTGCCAGCAATGACAGGGTGTATAATTCACCCCTCCACTTT

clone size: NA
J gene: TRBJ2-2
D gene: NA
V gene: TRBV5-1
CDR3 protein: CASSLRSDTGELFF
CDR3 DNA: TGCGCCAGCAGCTTAAGGTCGGACACCGGGGAGCTGTTTTTT

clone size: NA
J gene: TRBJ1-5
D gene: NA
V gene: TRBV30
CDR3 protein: CAWSVFIGDNQPQHF
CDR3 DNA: TGTGCCTGGAGTGTATTTATAGGGGACAATCAGCCCCAGCATTTT

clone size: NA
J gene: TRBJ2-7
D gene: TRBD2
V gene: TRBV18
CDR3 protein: CASSRGGQRGEQYF
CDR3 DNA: TGTGCCAGCTCCCGGGGAGGGCAGCGTGGCGAGCAGTACTTC

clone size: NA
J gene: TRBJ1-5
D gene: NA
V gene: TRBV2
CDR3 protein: CASNTGPNQPQHF
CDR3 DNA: TGTGCCAGCAACACGGGGCCCAATCAGCCCCAGCATTTT

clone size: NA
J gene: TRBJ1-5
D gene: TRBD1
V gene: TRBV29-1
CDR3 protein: CSVGQGDQPQHF
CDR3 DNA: TGCAGCGTTGGACAGGGTGATCAGCCCCAGCATTTT

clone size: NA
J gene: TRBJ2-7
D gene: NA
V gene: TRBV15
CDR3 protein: CATSRVAGEYEQYF
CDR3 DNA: TGTGCCACCAGCAGAGTGGCAGGGGAATACGAGCAGTACTTC

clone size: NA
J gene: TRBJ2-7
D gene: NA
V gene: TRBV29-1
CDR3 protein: CSVVPGETYEQYF
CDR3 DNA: TGCAGCGTTGTTCCAGGGGAGACCTACGAGCAGTACTTC

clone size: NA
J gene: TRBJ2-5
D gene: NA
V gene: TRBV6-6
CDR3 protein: CASRLVQETQYF
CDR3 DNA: TGTGCCAGCAGACTAGTCCAAGAGACCCAGTACTTC